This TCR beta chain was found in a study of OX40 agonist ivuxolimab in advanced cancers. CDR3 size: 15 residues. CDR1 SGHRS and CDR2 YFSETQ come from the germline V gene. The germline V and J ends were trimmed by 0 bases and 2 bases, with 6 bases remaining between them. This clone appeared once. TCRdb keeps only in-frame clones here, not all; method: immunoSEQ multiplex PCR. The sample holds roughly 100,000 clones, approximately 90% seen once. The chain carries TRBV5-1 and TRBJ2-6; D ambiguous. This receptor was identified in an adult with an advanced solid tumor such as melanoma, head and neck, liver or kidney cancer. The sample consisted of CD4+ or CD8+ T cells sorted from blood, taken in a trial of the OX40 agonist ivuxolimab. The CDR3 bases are TGCGCCAGCAGCTTGGTTATGACTGGGGCCAACGTCCTGACTTTC. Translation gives CASSLVMTGANVLTF.